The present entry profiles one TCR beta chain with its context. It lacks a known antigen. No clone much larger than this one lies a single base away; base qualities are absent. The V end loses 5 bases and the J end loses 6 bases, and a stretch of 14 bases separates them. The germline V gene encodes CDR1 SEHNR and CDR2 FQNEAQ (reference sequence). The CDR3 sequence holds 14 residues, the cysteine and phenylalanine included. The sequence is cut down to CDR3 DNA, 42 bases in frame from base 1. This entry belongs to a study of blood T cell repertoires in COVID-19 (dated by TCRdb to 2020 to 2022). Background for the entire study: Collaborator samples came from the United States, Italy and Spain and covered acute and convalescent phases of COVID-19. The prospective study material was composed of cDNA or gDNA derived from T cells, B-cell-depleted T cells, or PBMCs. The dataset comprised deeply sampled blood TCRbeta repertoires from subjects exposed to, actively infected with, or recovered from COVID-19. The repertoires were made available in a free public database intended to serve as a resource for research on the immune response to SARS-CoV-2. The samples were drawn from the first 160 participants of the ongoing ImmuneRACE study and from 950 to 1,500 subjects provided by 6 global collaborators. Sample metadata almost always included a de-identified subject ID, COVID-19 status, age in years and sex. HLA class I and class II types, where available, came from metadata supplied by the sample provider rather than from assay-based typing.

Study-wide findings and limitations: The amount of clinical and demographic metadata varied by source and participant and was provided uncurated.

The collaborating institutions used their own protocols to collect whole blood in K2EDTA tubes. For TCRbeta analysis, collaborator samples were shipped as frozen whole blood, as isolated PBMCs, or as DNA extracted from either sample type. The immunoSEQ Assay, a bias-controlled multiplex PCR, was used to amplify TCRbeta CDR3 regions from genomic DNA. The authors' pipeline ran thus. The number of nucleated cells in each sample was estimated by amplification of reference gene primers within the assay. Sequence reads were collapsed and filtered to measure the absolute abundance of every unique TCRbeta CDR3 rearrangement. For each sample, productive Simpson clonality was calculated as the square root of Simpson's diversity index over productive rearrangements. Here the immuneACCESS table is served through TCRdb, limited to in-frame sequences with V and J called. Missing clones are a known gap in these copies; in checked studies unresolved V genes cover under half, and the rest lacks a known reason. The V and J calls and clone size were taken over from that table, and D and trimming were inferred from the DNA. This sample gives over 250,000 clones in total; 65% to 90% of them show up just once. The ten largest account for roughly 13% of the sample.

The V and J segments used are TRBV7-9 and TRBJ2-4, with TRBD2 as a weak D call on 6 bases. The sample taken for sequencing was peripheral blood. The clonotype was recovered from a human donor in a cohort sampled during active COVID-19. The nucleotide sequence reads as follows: TGTGCCAGCAGCCAGACTAGTATCGGAAACATTCAGTACTTC. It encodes CASSQTSIGNIQYF. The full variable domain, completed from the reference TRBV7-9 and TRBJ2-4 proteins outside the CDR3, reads DTGVSQNPRHKITKRGQNVTFRCDPISEHNRLYWYRQTLGQGPEFLTYFQNEAQLEKSRLLSDRFSAERPKGSFSTLEIQRTEQGDSAMYLCASSQTSIGNIQYFGAGTRLSVL.